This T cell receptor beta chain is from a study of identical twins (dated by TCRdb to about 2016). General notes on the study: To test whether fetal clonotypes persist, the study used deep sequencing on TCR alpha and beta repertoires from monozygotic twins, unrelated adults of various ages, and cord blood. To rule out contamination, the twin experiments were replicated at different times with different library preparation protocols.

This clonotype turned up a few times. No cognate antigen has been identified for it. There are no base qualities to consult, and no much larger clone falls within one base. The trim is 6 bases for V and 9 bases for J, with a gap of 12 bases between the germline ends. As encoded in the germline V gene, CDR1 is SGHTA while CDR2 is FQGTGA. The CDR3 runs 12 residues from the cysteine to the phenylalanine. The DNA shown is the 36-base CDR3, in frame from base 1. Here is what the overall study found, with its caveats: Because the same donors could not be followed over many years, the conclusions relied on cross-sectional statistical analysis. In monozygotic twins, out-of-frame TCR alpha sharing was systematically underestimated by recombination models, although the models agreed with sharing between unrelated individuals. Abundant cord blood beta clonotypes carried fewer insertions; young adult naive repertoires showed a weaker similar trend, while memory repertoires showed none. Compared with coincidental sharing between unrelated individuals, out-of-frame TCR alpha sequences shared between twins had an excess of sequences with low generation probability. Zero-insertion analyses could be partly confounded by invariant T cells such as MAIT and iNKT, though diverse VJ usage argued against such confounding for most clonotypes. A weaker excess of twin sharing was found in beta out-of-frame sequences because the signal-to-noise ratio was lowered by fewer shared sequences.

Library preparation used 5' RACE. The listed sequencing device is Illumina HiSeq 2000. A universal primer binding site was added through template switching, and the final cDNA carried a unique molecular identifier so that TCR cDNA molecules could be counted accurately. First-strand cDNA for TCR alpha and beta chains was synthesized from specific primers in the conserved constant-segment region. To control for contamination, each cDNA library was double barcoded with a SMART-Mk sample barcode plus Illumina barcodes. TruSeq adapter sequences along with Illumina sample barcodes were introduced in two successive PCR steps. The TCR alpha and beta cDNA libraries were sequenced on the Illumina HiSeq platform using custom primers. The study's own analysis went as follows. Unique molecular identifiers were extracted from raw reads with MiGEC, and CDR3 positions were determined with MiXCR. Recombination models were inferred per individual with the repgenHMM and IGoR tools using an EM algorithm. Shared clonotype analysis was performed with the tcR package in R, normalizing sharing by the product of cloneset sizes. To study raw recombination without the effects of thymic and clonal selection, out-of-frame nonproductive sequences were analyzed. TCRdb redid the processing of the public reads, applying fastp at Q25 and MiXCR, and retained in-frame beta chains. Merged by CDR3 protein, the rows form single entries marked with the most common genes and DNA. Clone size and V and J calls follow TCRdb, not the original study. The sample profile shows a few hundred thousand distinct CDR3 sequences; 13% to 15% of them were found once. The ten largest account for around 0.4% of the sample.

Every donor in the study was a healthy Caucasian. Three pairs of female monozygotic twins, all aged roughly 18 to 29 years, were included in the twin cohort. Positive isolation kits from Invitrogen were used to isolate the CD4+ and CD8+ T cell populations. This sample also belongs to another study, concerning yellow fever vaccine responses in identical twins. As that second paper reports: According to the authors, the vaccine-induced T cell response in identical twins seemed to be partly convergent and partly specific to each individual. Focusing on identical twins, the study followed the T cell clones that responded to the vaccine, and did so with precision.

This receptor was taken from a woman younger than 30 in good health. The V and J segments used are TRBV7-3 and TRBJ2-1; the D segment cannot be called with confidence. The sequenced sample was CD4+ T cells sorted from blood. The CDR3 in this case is CASSLDRVEQFF. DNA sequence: TGTGCCAGCAGTCTGGACCGAGTTGAGCAGTTCTTC.